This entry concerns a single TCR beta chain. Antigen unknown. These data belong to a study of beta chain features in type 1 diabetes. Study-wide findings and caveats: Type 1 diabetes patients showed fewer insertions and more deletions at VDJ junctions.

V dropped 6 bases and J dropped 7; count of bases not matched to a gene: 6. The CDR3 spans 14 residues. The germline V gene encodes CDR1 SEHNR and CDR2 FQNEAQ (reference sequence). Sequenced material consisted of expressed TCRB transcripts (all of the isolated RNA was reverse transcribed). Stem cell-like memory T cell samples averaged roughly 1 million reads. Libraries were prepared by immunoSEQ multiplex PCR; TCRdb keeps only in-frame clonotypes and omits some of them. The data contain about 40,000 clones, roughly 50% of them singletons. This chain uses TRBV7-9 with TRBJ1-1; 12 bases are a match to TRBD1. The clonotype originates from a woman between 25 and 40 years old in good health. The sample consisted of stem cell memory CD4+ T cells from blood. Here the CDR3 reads CASRAGQGAFEAFF. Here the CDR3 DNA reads TGTGCCAGCAGGGCGGGACAGGGGGCCTTTGAAGCTTTCTTT.